A single sample gave rise to the 8 T cell receptor beta chains below, sequenced in a study of T-cell memory formation after mild COVID-19. TCRdb used MiXCR to reprocess the 5' RACE reads, holding one entry per CDR3 protein. The data hold some 62,000 distinct CDR3 sequences, with 9.3% observed a single time. Sequenced: PBMCs or a T cell subset sorted from them (not recorded which). These receptors originate from a man between 18 and 29 years old who had mild COVID-19 (a few samples of this study predate the infection). Cell type and time point are not known.

V and J are TRBV18 and TRBJ2-1; TRBD1 matches 7 bases. The CDR3 is 14 residues long. CDR1 and CDR2 from the germline V gene are KGHSH and LQKENI. J was trimmed by 6 bases and V by 5 bases; bases with no gene match: 7. In DNA form, the CDR3 reads TGTGCCAGCTCAGGGGACAGACAGGCCAATGAGCAGTTCTTC. The encoded protein is CASSGDRQANEQFF.

The CDR3 nucleotides read TGTGCCAGCATGGGGGAAGAGGGTGAAAAACTGTTTTTT. It translates to CASMGEEGEKLFF. The V call is TRBV2, the J call TRBJ1-4, with D possibly TRBD1 on 5 matching bases. The germline gives CDR1 SNHLY, CDR2 FYNNEI. V was pared by 7 bases and J by 7 bases, with 13 bases between. This CDR3 has 13 residues.

This clonotype was seen a few times. This chain joins TRBV7-9 and TRBJ2-5; D gene uncertain. V shed 2 bases and J shed 0 bases, with 10 bases lying between them. The germline V gene encodes CDR1 SEHNR and CDR2 FQNEAQ (reference sequence). CDR3 length: 15 amino acids. The CDR3 nucleotides are TGTGCCAGCAGCTTAAGTCAAGGGAACCAAGAGACCCAGTACTTC. It is translated as CASSLSQGNQETQYF.

This clonotype counts as medium-sized. CDR3 nucleotide sequence: TGTGCCAGCAGCTTACAGAGTGGCCTAGAGACCCAGTACTTC. As protein: CASSLQSGLETQYF. The chain combines TRBV7-2 with TRBJ2-5; unclear D gene. The CDR3 consists of 14 residues. Germline V gives CDR1 SGHTA, CDR2 FQGNSA. With 2 bases removed from V and 4 bases from J, the gap between germline ends came to 11 bases.

This clonotype was seen only a few times. V gene TRBV7-9 combines with J gene TRBJ1-2, with a tentative D call TRBD1 (5 bases). There are 11 residues in the CDR3. The germline V and J ends were trimmed by 3 bases and 6 bases, with 5 bases remaining between them. Germline values: CDR1 SEHNR, CDR2 FQNEAQ (reference sequence). The DNA of the CDR3 is TGTGCCAGCAGCTTGGGGGATGGCTACACCTTC. Protein sequence: CASSLGDGYTF.

This clonotype appeared many times. This sequence joins TRBV5-1 and TRBJ2-3; perhaps TRBD1 as D (6 bases). Trimming took off 4 bases at V and 4 bases at J, with 19 bases between the two ends. CDR3 size: 16 residues. Germline CDR1 reads SGHRS; CDR2 reads YFSETQ. CDR3 nucleotide sequence: TGCGCCAGCAGCGAAAGGCAGCAGGGGAAAGCAGATACGCAGTATTTT. This translates into CASSERQQGKADTQYF.

The chain has TRBV2 and TRBJ2-3, with a weak D call TRBD1 (5 bases). Trimming took 7 bases from V and 2 from J, leaving 28 bases between them. The CDR3 length is 19 residues. Germline values: CDR1 SNHLY, CDR2 FYNNEI. The CDR3 spells CASIPGLGHSSGSTDTQYF. The CDR3 DNA follows: TGTGCCAGCATTCCCGGTCTGGGGCACTCCTCAGGCTCCACAGATACGCAGTATTTT.

This clonotype was recorded a few times. The rearrangement joins TRBV6-5 to TRBJ2-7; D ambiguous. The V end was cut by 0 bases, the J end by 10 bases, with 13 bases between. CDR3 length: 13 amino acids. CDR1 and CDR2 (germline): MNHEY, SVGAGI. CDR3 coding DNA: TGTGCCAGCAGTTACTCGCGCCTCGGAGCACAGTACTTC. Encoded protein: CASSYSRLGAQYF.